This is a list of T cell receptor beta chains from one sample in a study of cytomegalovirus exposure and HLA in healthy donors. Method: immunoSEQ multiplex PCR; TCRdb's copy keeps in-frame clones and lacks some. Among about 100,000 clones listed, under 85% were seen once. The material sequenced was PBMCs. These receptors came from a middle-aged man in good health and CMV-seronegative. The CDR3 runs from the conserved cysteine through the conserved F or W. A D gene is named only where the DNA matches it firmly. The size entry is marked missing in some rows and otherwise reads once, few, many or a size class.

TRBJ1-4,TRBV11-2,-,-,CASSSVTGNEKLFF,TGCGCCAGCAGCTCAGTAACAGGGAATGAAAAACTGTTTTTT
TRBJ2-7,TRBV6-5,-,-,CASRTVSYEQYF,TGTGCCAGCAGGACAGTCTCCTACGAGCAGTACTTC
TRBJ2-2,TRBV7-2,TRBD1,-,CASSLARGQGAKTGELFF,TGTGCCAGCAGCTTAGCGCGCGGACAGGGGGCAAAAACCGGGGAGCTGTTTTTT
TRBJ2-3,TRBV13,TRBD2,few,CASSLVGLAGGPDTQYF,TGTGCCAGCAGCTTAGTCGGGCTAGCGGGGGGGCCGGATACGCAGTATTTT
TRBJ1-1,TRBV5-1,-,-,CASSLEVATEAFF,TGTGCCAGCAGCTTGGAAGTAGCCACTGAAGCTTTCTTT
TRBJ2-7,TRBV25-1,-,-,CASSESSGSAYEQYF,TGTGCCAGCAGTGAAAGTAGTGGCAGCGCCTACGAGCAGTACTTC
TRBJ1-1,TRBV4-1,TRBD1,-,CASSQGQGPLNTEAFF,TGCGCCAGCAGCCAAGGACAGGGGCCCTTAAACACTGAAGCTTTCTTT
TRBJ2-1,TRBV19,TRBD2,-,CASSTGTGGRNEQFF,TGTGCCAGTAGTACCGGGACGGGGGGGCGCAATGAGCAGTTCTTC
TRBJ1-1,TRBV5-1,-,-,CASSLGGLGEAFF,TGCGCCAGCAGCTTGGGGGGGCTTGGTGAAGCTTTCTTT
TRBJ2-3,TRBV5-4,-,-,CASSLRGGAADTQYF,TGTGCCAGCAGCTTGAGGGGGGGGGCTGCAGATACGCAGTATTTT
TRBJ2-3,TRBV7-3,-,-,CASSLTGHDTDTQYF,TGTGCCAGCAGCTTAACTGGGCATGACACAGATACGCAGTATTTT
TRBJ2-3,TRBV11-3,-,-,CASSLGTAGTNTQYF,TGTGCCAGCAGCCTCGGGACAGCGGGCACCAATACGCAGTATTTT
TRBJ1-6,TRBV5-1,TRBD1,-,CASSLGQGAPSYNSPLHF,TGCGCCAGCAGCTTGGGTCAGGGGGCGCCTTCCTATAATTCACCCCTCCACTTT
TRBJ2-3,TRBV7-9,-,-,CASGPEPDTQYF,TGTGCCAGCGGCCCGGAGCCAGATACGCAGTATTTT
TRBJ1-1,TRBV28,-,once,CASSLYRVGSNTEAFF,TGTGCCAGCAGTTTATACAGGGTTGGTTCAAACACTGAAGCTTTCTTT
TRBJ2-1,TRBV5-1,TRBD2,-,CARSLSGGGANEQFF,TGCGCCCGCAGCTTGTCAGGCGGGGGGGCGAATGAGCAGTTCTTC
TRBJ1-1,TRBV27,-,-,CASSSTGLQTGAFF,TGTGCCAGCAGTTCGACAGGCTTACAGACGGGAGCTTTCTTT
TRBJ2-1,TRBV7-9,-,-,CASSLLYGTQDYNEQFF,TGTGCCAGCAGCTTATTATATGGGACTCAAGACTACAATGAGCAGTTCTTC
TRBJ1-4,TRBV6-5,-,-,CASSYSTGISEKLFF,TGTGCCAGCAGTTACTCGACCGGGATTAGTGAAAAACTGTTTTTT
TRBJ2-7,TRBV5-1,TRBD1,few,CASSPWTGVSGEQYF,TGCGCCAGCAGCCCGTGGACAGGGGTATCGGGCGAGCAGTACTTC
TRBJ1-1,TRBV12-5,-,-,CASGLDTYPAFF,TGTGCTAGTGGTTTGGATACTTATCCAGCTTTCTTT
TRBJ2-7,TRBV5-1,TRBD1,-,CASSSATGSYEQYF,TGCGCCAGCAGCTCAGCGACAGGGTCCTACGAGCAGTACTTC
TRBJ1-1,TRBV4-2,TRBD1,-,CASSQETGANTEAFF,TGTGCCAGCAGCCAAGAAACAGGGGCGAACACTGAAGCTTTCTTT